This paragraph reports one T cell receptor (beta chain). Its antigen is unknown. No much larger clone exists at a distance of one base, and base qualities are not known. The donors were healthy, HIV-negative adults who had no recently reported acute infections or vaccinations. Every donor was a Caucasian adult residing in Nashville, Tennessee, USA. CD4+ T cells were enriched through magnetic negative selection, after which naive cells were positively selected on CD45RA and the remaining negative fraction served as the memory subset. Blood was obtained by leukapheresis, after which PBMCs were separated by Ficoll-Histopaque density gradient centrifugation and cryopreserved in liquid nitrogen vapor phase. Purity and quantity of every magnetically sorted T cell population were checked by analytical flow cytometry. Each sorted fraction had its genomic DNA isolated and then quantified by UV absorbance on a Nanodrop 2000c.

This sample is drawn from a study of shared clonotypes between healthy human individuals (dated by TCRdb to 2020 to 2021). Some background on the complete study: The cohort comprised a couple of women and three men aged 18 to 49 years. Leukapheresis yielded between about 0.85 and 10 billion PBMCs per donor. The study deeply sequenced blood TCR repertoires of 5 or 6 healthy adults to estimate repertoire size and the extent of clonotype sharing between individuals. To increase sequencing depth and limit assay-specific biases, TCR repertoire library preparation and sequencing were carried out by different laboratories using diverse techniques. For each donor, CD4 naive and CD4 memory were each run on three plates, CD8 naive on two plates, and CD8 memory on one plate. Study-level results and caveats: When a few donors were compared, the shared fraction of clonotypes was 5% to 6.5% for naive CD4, over 3% for naive CD8, 2.3% for memory CD4, and 0.35% to 0.4% for memory CD8. Larger estimated clonotype richness was generally found for naive subsets than for memory subsets. The genetic and exposure-history diversity represented was limited by the small number of donors. Rarefaction of sorted-subset datasets indicated incomplete sequencing despite the large sequencing depth. Compared with non-shared clonotypes, clonotypes shared by all four sorted-subset donors had higher generation probabilities. Sampling was limited to blood, and TCR repertoires in tissue likely differ from TCR repertoires in blood. Pairwise subsampling led to the expectation that sequencing depth would affect the degree of clonotype sharing among donors.

TCR CDR3 regions were amplified from genomic DNA by multiplex PCR using the deep immunoSEQ assay. Genomic DNA extracted from each cell subset was distributed evenly over all wells of several immunoSEQ 96-well plates, and each plate served as one replicate. For sorted subsets, approximately 200 ng of genomic DNA, equivalent to around 31,000 T cell genomes, went into each replicate PCR. The purified libraries were quantified using a Qubit 3.0 fluorometer, sized with a Bioanalyzer 2100, and then quantified again using the KAPA Library Quantification kit. A separate single-read 150-cycle Illumina NextSeq 550 flow cell was used to sequence each immunoSEQ 96-well plate. As for the authors' bioinformatics: Because the immunoSEQ output included only junctional sequences and no quality scores, the filtering could not be the same as the filtering used for full-length reads. Sequences were annotated with PyIR, a Python wrapper for IgBLAST v1.9, using IMGT germline references to assign V/J genes and CDR3. Reads with weak V/J assignments (E-value above 1e-6), missing CDR3, stop codons, out-of-frame junctions, or ambiguous translated residues were removed. V3J clonotypes were defined by identical inferred V gene, J gene, and CDR3 amino acid sequence. The percentage overlap between two repertoires was calculated by dividing the number of shared unique clonotypes by the size of the smaller repertoire. Three approaches were used to assess repertoire richness: RTK rarefaction, the Chao1 estimator, and Recon v2.1 estimates of unobserved clonotypes. Generation probabilities were computed with OLGA for all TCRbeta clonotypes obtained by the gDNA method from a few donors. The table was pulled from immuneACCESS by TCRdb, which kept in-frame rearrangements only. Such tables lose some clones; where checked, under half of the loss comes from unresolved V genes, and the rest has no known cause. V, J and clone size derive from that table, while D and trimming were established from the DNA sequence. The sample yields 2 million to 2.5 million clones; 85% to 95% were counted once. Jointly, the top ten make up 0.39% of the sample.

The TCR was taken from a young man in good health. Some clones in this sample may be carry-over from other donors' samples. The sequencing input was naive CD4+ T cells from PBMCs. Interpreted using the paper, the cell subset or site label stands for: CD45RA+ positively selected.

The sequenced DNA is TGTGCCAGCAGTGAGCTAGCGGGAGGGCAGTTCTTC. It codes for CASSELAGGQFF. The V gene is TRBV2 and the J gene is TRBJ2-1, and 11 junction bases match TRBD2. The germline V end is reduced by 3 bases and the J end by 12 bases; junction bases left unmatched: 1. Including the terminal cysteine and phenylalanine, the CDR3 comprises 12 residues. Kept here is only the CDR3 DNA, which spans 36 bases and is read in frame from base 1. The germline V gene supplies CDR1 SNHLY and CDR2 FYNNEI.